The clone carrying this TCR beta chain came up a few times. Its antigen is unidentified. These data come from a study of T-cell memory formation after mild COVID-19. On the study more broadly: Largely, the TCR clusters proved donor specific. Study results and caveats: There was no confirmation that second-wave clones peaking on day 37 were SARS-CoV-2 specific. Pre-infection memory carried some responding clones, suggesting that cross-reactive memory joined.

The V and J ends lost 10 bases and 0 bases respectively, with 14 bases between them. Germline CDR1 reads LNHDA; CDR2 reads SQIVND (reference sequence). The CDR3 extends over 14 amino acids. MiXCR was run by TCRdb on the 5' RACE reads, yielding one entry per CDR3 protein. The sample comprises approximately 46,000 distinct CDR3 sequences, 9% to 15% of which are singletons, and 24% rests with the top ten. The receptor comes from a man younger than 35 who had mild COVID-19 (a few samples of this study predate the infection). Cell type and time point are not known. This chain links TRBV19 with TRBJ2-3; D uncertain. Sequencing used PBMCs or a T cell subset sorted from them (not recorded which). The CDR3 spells CAIATEDSTDTQYF. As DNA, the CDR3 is TGTGCCATTGCGACTGAGGATAGCACAGATACGCAGTATTTT.